The clone carrying this T cell receptor (beta chain) occurred a few times. Repertoires were generated with immunoSEQ multiplex PCR, while TCRdb's copy carries only in-frame clones and drops some. The sample consists of approximately 1,500 clones, about 77% of them appearing once. This record comes from a study of high-grade serous ovarian cancer treatment subgroups. Germline CDR1 SGHKS, CDR2 YYEKEE (reference sequence). The CDR3 is 13 residues long. The V and J ends lost 0 bases and 3 bases respectively, with 6 bases between them. The tumor samples were collected prior to definitive surgery or chemotherapy.

V and J are TRBV5-5 and TRBJ1-2; D is unresolved. Sequences were obtained from tumor tissue. This receptor was identified in a human donor with high-grade serous ovarian cancer. As DNA, the CDR3 is TGTGCCAGCAGCTTGGACAGATACTATGGCTACACCTTC. It translates to CASSLDRYYGYTF.